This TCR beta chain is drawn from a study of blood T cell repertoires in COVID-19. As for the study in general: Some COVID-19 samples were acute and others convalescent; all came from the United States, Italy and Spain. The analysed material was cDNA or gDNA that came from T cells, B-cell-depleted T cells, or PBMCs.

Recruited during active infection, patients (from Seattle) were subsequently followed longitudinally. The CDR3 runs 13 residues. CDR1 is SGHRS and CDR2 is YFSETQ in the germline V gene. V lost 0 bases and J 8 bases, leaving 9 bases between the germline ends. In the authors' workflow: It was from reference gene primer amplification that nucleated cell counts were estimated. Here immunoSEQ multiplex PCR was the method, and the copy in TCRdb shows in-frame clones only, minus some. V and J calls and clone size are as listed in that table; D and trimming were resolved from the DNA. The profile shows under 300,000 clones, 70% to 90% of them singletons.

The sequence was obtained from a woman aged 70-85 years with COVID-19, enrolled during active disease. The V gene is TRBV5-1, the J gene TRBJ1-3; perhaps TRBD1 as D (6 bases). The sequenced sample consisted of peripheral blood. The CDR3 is CASSLGGGDTIYF. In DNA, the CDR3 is TGCGCCAGCAGCTTGGGAGGGGGAGACACCATATATTTT.